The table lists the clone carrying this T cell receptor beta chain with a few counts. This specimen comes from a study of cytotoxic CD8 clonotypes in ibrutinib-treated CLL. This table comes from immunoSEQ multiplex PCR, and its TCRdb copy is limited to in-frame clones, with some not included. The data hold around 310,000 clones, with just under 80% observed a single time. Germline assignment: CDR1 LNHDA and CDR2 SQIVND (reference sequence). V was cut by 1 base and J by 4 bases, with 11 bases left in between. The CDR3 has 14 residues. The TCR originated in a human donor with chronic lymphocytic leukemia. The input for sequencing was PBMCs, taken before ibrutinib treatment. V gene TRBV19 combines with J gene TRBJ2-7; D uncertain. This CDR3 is CASSIVAEEYEQYF. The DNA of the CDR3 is TGTGCCAGTAGTATAGTGGCAGAGGAATACGAGCAGTACTTC.